Below are 2 T cell receptor beta chains sequenced from a single sample in a study of blood T cells in healthy people across ages. Next came a second PCR, run for about 7 to 12 cycles, which used a sample-barcoded 5' primer along with a J-beta primer mix. A single record per CDR3 protein comes from TCRdb applying MiXCR to the 5' RACE reads. The data show about 1,500,000 distinct CDR3 sequences, with 28% seen just once and 7.7% held by the top ten. The sequenced sample consisted of blood. Receptors originate from a woman aged 25 to 39 in good health.

This clonotype was recorded at least ten times. The V and J genes are TRBV27 and TRBJ2-5; D uncertain. Per germline, CDR1 MNHEY and CDR2 SMNVEV (reference sequence). V dropped 0 bases and J dropped 0 bases, with 5 bases sitting between them. The CDR3 runs to 14 residues. CDR3: CASSLSSNQETQYF. CDR3 coding DNA: TGTGCCAGCAGTTTATCCTCTAACCAAGAGACCCAGTACTTC.

The chain links TRBV28 to TRBJ1-2; D is unclear. Deletions cut 6 bases from V and 6 bases from J, with 11 bases between. Germline-derived CDR1 and CDR2 are MDHEN and SYDVKM. This CDR3 has 12 amino acids. Here the CDR3 reads CASSPLWDGYTF. Here the CDR3 DNA reads TGTGCCAGCAGCCCCCTCTGGGATGGCTACACCTTC.